Following are 22 T cell receptor beta chains from one sample sequenced in a study of T-cell memory formation after mild COVID-19. A single record per CDR3 protein comes from TCRdb applying MiXCR to the 5' RACE reads. This sample has about 340,000 distinct CDR3 sequences, with roughly 15% found just once. The sequenced sample consisted of PBMCs or a T cell subset sorted from them (not recorded which). These receptors were obtained from a man aged 18-30 years who had mild COVID-19 (a few samples of this study predate the infection). Cell type and time point are not known.

The CDR3, as DNA: TGCGCCAGCAGCCTTCGGGACAGGGCTAGTACCAACTATGGCTACACCTTC. This translates into CASSLRDRASTNYGYTF. The chain links TRBV4-1 to TRBJ1-2; 9 positions agree with TRBD1. V was pared by 4 bases and J by 2 bases, with 11 bases of the junction left unmatched. The CDR3 consists of 17 residues. Per the germline V gene, CDR1 is MGHRA and CDR2 is YSYEKL.

The V and J genes are TRBV7-9 and TRBJ2-1, with D perhaps given as TRBD1 or TRBD2 (5 bases each). The CDR3 consists of 15 residues. V lost 3 bases to trimming and J lost 5 bases, with 14 bases between them. The germline V gene encodes CDR1 SEHNR and CDR2 FQNEAQ (reference sequence). In DNA, the CDR3 is TGTGCCAGCAGCTTCCGGCAGGGAGTCAACAATGAGCAGTTCTTC. Translated, it gives CASSFRQGVNNEQFF.

V gene TRBV4-3 combines with J gene TRBJ2-5, with D maybe TRBD2 (5 bases). This CDR3 contains 13 residues. Germline V CDR1 and CDR2: LGHNA, YSLEER. V was shortened by 3 bases and J by 13 bases, with 18 bases between the two germline ends. The CDR3 sequence is CASSHGPSEARYF. The CDR3 DNA sequence: TGCGCCAGCAGCCACGGGCCCTCGGAGGCCCGGTACTTC.

The rearrangement uses TRBV4-3 and TRBJ1-1, with 8 bases identical to TRBD1. CDR3 size: 18 residues. V dropped 0 bases and J dropped 7; count of bases not matched to a gene: 16. CDR1 is LGHNA and CDR2 is YSLEER in the germline V gene. CDR3 sequence: CASSQDPGQGGHLDEAFF. Here the CDR3 DNA reads TGCGCCAGCAGCCAAGACCCCGGACAGGGTGGTCATCTCGATGAAGCTTTCTTT.

This clonotype was detected a few times. This chain connects TRBV7-9 to TRBJ2-1, with D perhaps TRBD1 (6 bases). Germline V gives CDR1 SEHNR, CDR2 FQNEAQ (reference sequence). The CDR3 is made up of 17 amino acids. V was clipped by 4 bases and J by 3 bases, with 19 bases between them. The CDR3, as DNA: TGTGCCAGCAGCTCTTGGACAGTGGGCCGTTTCTACAATGAGCAGTTCTTC. It codes for CASSSWTVGRFYNEQFF.

There are many counts of this clonotype. The chain employs TRBV13 and TRBJ2-5; a weak D match, TRBD2 (5 bases). The CDR3 is made up of 15 amino acids. V lost 4 bases, J lost 10 bases, and 22 bases lay in between. Looked up from germline, CDR1 is PRHDT and CDR2 is FYEKMQ (reference sequence). CDR3 nucleotide sequence: TGTGCCAGCAGCTCGGAGGTCGAGGTTTATCAAGGCCAGTACTTC. This gives the protein CASSSEVEVYQGQYF.

This clonotype was detected only a few times. This CDR3 reads CASSIPGDRADTQYF. The CDR3 nucleotides are TGTGCCAGTAGTATTCCAGGGGATCGGGCAGATACGCAGTATTTT. The chain employs TRBV19 and TRBJ2-3; D possibly corresponds to TRBD1 (6 bases). This CDR3 region has 15 residues. Per germline, CDR1 LNHDA and CDR2 SQIVND (reference sequence). Between the trimmed V and J ends, which lost 3 bases and 4 bases, there was a span of 14 bases.

This clonotype appeared once. V and J are TRBV7-9 and TRBJ1-4, with D hard to call. The germline V gene has CDR1 SEHNR and CDR2 FQNEAQ (reference sequence). The length of the CDR3 is 15 residues. V was clipped by 1 base and J by 0 bases, with 6 bases between them. CDR3 DNA: TGTGCCAGCAGCTTAGGCCCAGCAACTAATGAAAAACTGTTTTTT. Translating it yields CASSLGPATNEKLFF.

The rearrangement links TRBV7-2 to TRBJ1-2, with D unresolved. The CDR3 totals 13 residues. The germline gives CDR1 SGHTA, CDR2 FQGNSA. The V and J ends lost 3 bases and 5 bases respectively, with 10 bases between them. The CDR3 is CASSFTAGYGYTF. The DNA of the CDR3 is TGTGCCAGCAGCTTTACCGCGGGATATGGCTACACCTTC. The entire variable domain, with the rest obtained from reference TRBV7-2 and TRBJ1-2, is as follows: GAGVSQSPSNKVTEKGKDVELRCDPISGHTALYWYRQSLGQGLEFLIYFQGNSAPDKSGLPSDRFSAERTGGSVSTLTIQRTQQEDSAVYLCASSFTAGYGYTFGSGTRLTVV.

The gene calls are TRBV27 and TRBJ2-7; 12 bases are a match to TRBD2. Germline lookup yields CDR1 MNHEY and CDR2 SMNVEV (reference sequence). V gave up 11 bases and J gave up 0 bases; unmatched junction bases: 14. This CDR3 region has 17 residues. DNA of the CDR3: TGTGCCGGTGGACTCCCCCGGACTAGCGGGGACTCCTACGAGCAGTACGTC. It codes for CAGGLPRTSGDSYEQYV.

Turning to this clonotype: The germline gene is not matched at one end of the junction; a read error may be the cause. The chain uses TRBV6-2 or TRBV6-3 and TRBJ2-1; TRBD2 aligns across 13 bases. The CDR3 extends over 12 amino acids. The germline V gene encodes CDR1 MNHEY and CDR2 SVGEGT. The CDR3 DNA reads as TGTGCCAGCAGCCCCAGGACTAGCGGGGGCTACTTC. Translated, it gives CASSPRTSGGYF.

V gene TRBV27 combines with J gene TRBJ1-1; D is uncertain. V lost 7 bases and J lost 5, with 26 bases in between. Germline V gives CDR1 MNHEY, CDR2 SMNVEV (reference sequence). The CDR3 is 17 residues long. In DNA, the CDR3 is TGTGCCAGCAACTTGAAGGGTTCCTGGCGGGTTGAGACTGAAGCTTTCTTT. Translation: CASNLKGSWRVETEAFF.

This chain connects TRBV4-1 to TRBJ2-3; a possible D gene is TRBD1 (5 bases). V lost 0 bases and J 5 bases, leaving 6 bases between the germline ends. Germline assignment: CDR1 MGHRA and CDR2 YSYEKL. There are 13 residues in the CDR3. The CDR3 region has the DNA TGCGCCAGCAGCCAAGATAGGGGAGATACGCAGTATTTT. It encodes CASSQDRGDTQYF.

V is TRBV6-5 and J is TRBJ2-5; 11 bases align to TRBD2. The CDR3 is 16 residues long. J gave up 4 bases and V 5 bases, and 9 bases lay outside the gene matches. Per germline, CDR1 MNHEY and CDR2 SVGAGI. The CDR3 DNA sequence: TGTGCCAGCAGTATTAGCGGGGGGGCCTCTTTAGAGACCCAGTACTTC. Translation gives CASSISGGASLETQYF.

In this sample, this clonotype turned up a few times. The chain couples TRBV27 to TRBJ2-3; TRBD2 aligns across 11 bases. The CDR3 runs 17 residues. V was clipped by 2 bases and J by 4 bases; unmatched bases: 8. Germline V gene sequence: CDR1 MNHEY, CDR2 SMNVEV (reference sequence). In DNA form, the CDR3 reads TGTGCCAGCAGTTTAGAGGGGCGTAGCGGGGGGGCAGATACGCAGTATTTT. As protein: CASSLEGRSGGADTQYF.

V usage is TRBV7-2 and J usage is TRBJ2-3, with 8 bases that match TRBD1. Germline V lookup: CDR1 SGHTA, CDR2 FQGNSA. With V trimmed by 0 bases and J by 1 base, 3 bases remained unmatched. The CDR3 runs to 16 residues. The CDR3 sequence is CASSLAQTGGTDTQYF. CDR3 sequence (DNA): TGTGCCAGCAGCTTAGCCCAGACAGGGGGCACAGATACGCAGTATTTT.

The chain links TRBV24-1 to TRBJ2-7, with 10 bases matching TRBD1. Unmatched junction bases numbered 6, after V lost 8 bases and J lost 6 bases. Per the germline V gene, CDR1 is KGHDR and CDR2 is SFDVKD. The CDR3 is 13 residues long. Written as DNA, the CDR3 is TGTGCCACCACCCGGGACAGGGGCAGCGAGCAGTACTTC. Amino acids: CATTRDRGSEQYF.

Many counts were recorded for this clonotype. The chain has TRBV7-9 and TRBJ2-1; 8 nucleotides agree with TRBD2. From germline, CDR1 is SEHNR and CDR2 FQNEAQ (reference sequence). The CDR3 totals 12 residues. Trimming cost V 5 bases and J 6 bases; bases outside gene matches: 0. The CDR3 loop reads CASSRGGNEQFF. The CDR3 DNA reads as TGTGCCAGCAGCCGGGGGGGCAATGAGCAGTTCTTC.

This clonotype was observed at least ten times. The V call is TRBV7-9, the J call TRBJ2-1, with D possibly TRBD2 on 6 matching bases. The CDR3 runs 15 residues. Trimming cost V 0 bases and J 3 bases, with 9 bases left between them. Germline V gives CDR1 SEHNR, CDR2 FQNEAQ (reference sequence). The CDR3 sequence is CASSLAGGVYNEQFF. In nucleotides, the CDR3 is TGTGCCAGCAGCTTAGCCGGGGGAGTCTACAATGAGCAGTTCTTC.

This clonotype was seen a few times. The CDR3 loop is CASSFGGNKNIQYF. CDR3 sequence (DNA): TGTGCCAGCAGCTTTGGTGGAAATAAAAACATTCAGTACTTC. The genes are TRBV5-6 and TRBJ2-4, with no clear D. CDR1 and CDR2 from the germline V gene are SGHDT and YYEEEE. V shed 2 bases and J shed 4 bases, with 10 bases lying between them. The CDR3 is 14 residues long.

Many counts were recorded for this clonotype. This sequence joins TRBV6-1 and TRBJ2-7; D not certain. Trimming removed 3 bases from V and 0 bases from J, with 12 bases in between. This CDR3 has 15 residues. Per the germline V gene, CDR1 is MNHNS and CDR2 is SASEGT. CDR3 nucleotide sequence: TGTGCCAGCAGTGACCCGCAGAGGAGCTCCTACGAGCAGTACTTC. This sequence encodes CASSDPQRSSYEQYF.

The gene calls are TRBV5-1 and TRBJ1-6; D remains unclear. With 1 base removed from V and 8 bases from J, the gap between germline ends came to 4 bases. The V gene's germline CDR1 is SGHRS and CDR2 YFSETQ. The CDR3 length is 12 residues. This CDR3 is CASSLKDSPLHF. For the CDR3, the DNA is TGCGCCAGCAGCTTGAAGGATTCACCCCTCCACTTT.